This T cell receptor beta chain appears in the sequencing data of a study of T cell responses to AZD1222 COVID-19 vaccine. On the study more broadly: Analyses pooled second doses at about 4 or about 12 weeks.

Points from the study as a whole: White British ancestry dominated among donors, who included more females, and clonal diversity was possibly underestimated. Every sample of the repertoires postdated the peak T cell response.

The CDR3 loop spans 14 amino acids. Germline loops: CDR1 MNHEY, CDR2 SVGAGI. With 7 bases clipped from V and 0 bases from J, the junction kept 5 bases outside the gene matches. Measured with immunoSEQ multiplex PCR; TCRdb has only the in-frame clones, and not every one. This sample has 65,000 to 85,000 clones, with roughly 90% found just once. In the case of this clone: Its antigen remains unidentified.

This sample comprised peripheral blood, obtained on day 0 of AZD1222 vaccination. V and J are TRBV6-5 and TRBJ1-2; 7 positions match TRBD1. This receptor was identified in an adult in good health. The CDR3 is CASNSQGANYGYTF. The CDR3 DNA reads TGTGCCAGCAATAGCCAGGGGGCTAACTATGGCTACACCTTC.